The 25 T cell receptor beta chains below were found in one sample sequenced in a study of human T cells and chemical hapten exposure. During construction of the library, unique molecular identifiers were attached to individual cDNA molecules for quantitative, reproducible TCR counting. TCRdb reprocessed the reads with MiXCR, giving one entry per CDR3 protein. The table includes some 5,200 distinct CDR3 sequences, about 60% detected once. Documented treatment: therapeutic diphenylcyclopropenone sensitization with weekly scalp DPC. The sample in question was whole blood, obtained before DPC sensitization or 2, 6, or about 24 weeks after (not recorded which). The source is an adult with alopecia areata. Some clones in this sample may be carry-over from other donors' samples. This table probably holds off-target reads from a library built for another chain.

The chain carries TRBV5-1 and TRBJ2-7; no clear D. CDR3 length: 14 residues. Germline V gene data show CDR1 as SGHRS and CDR2 as YFSETQ. V was clipped by 6 bases and J by 1 base, with 14 bases between them. CDR3 nucleotides: TGCGCCAGCACCCCCTACGCTGGGTCCTACGAGCAGTACTTC. Protein: CASTPYAGSYEQYF.

This clonotype was detected only a few times. The gene calls are TRBV5-4 and TRBJ2-1; 9 bases are a match to TRBD1. Germline values: CDR1 SGHNT, CDR2 YYREEE (reference sequence). V shed 4 bases and J 6 bases; nucleotides not matched to a gene: 8. The CDR3 has 15 amino acids. CDR3 residues: CASSGAGTGINEQFF. The CDR3 DNA reads as TGTGCCAGCAGCGGCGCCGGGACAGGGATCAATGAGCAGTTCTTC.

This clonotype showed up just a few times. V and J are TRBV5-1 and TRBJ2-7; the D gene could be TRBD1 or TRBD2 (5 bases each). Trimming pared 4 bases from V and 3 bases from J, leaving 17 bases between. Looked up from germline, CDR1 is SGHRS and CDR2 is YFSETQ. This CDR3 has 15 amino acids. CDR3 DNA sequence: TGCGCCAGCAGCGTCACGGGACCCACAAACTACGAGCAGTACTTC. Amino acids: CASSVTGPTNYEQYF.

This clonotype was detected only a few times. DNA for the CDR3: TGTGCCAGCAGCTTAAGTCCACAGGGGGCTACTGGGGCCAACGTCCTGACTTTC. Protein: CASSLSPQGATGANVLTF. The chain couples TRBV7-2 to TRBJ2-6; 9 bases are shared with TRBD1. V lost 2 bases to trimming and J lost 2 bases; unmatched junction nucleotides: 7. Germline CDR1 SGHTA, CDR2 FQGNSA. This CDR3 is 18 amino acids long. Filled out from reference TRBV7-2 and TRBJ2-6, the complete variable domain reads GAGVSQSPSNKVTEKGKDVELRCDPISGHTALYWYRQSLGQGLEFLIYFQGNSAPDKSGLPSDRFSAERTGGSVSTLTIQRTQQEDSAVYLCASSLSPQGATGANVLTFGAGSRLTVL.

The rearrangement joins TRBV29-1 to TRBJ2-3; the D is unclear. Germline CDR1 SQVTM, CDR2 ANQGSEA. Trimming removed 3 bases from V and 1 base from J, with 8 bases in between. CDR3 size: 13 residues. This CDR3 is CSVDRTGTDTQYF. CDR3 nucleotide sequence: TGCAGCGTTGACCGTACTGGCACAGATACGCAGTATTTT.

This clonotype appeared a few times. The chain uses TRBV12-3 or TRBV12-4 and TRBJ2-5, with 9 bases that match TRBD1. This CDR3 has 14 residues. V shed 5 bases and J 3 bases; nucleotides not matched to a gene: 4. The CDR3 region is CASSAGQGKETQYF. The DNA of the CDR3 is TGTGCCAGCAGTGCGGGACAGGGAAAAGAGACCCAGTACTTC.

This chain connects TRBV28 to TRBJ2-3; D is ambiguous. The germline V gene encodes CDR1 MDHEN and CDR2 SYDVKM. The CDR3 length is 11 residues. Trimming shortened V by 4 bases and J by 10 bases, and 9 bases separated the two germline ends. The CDR3 is CASSYRVAQYF. In DNA, the CDR3 is TGTGCCAGCAGTTACCGGGTGGCGCAGTATTTT. Full variable domain (outside the CDR3, taken from reference TRBV28 and TRBJ2-3): DVKVTQSSRYLVKRTGEKVFLECVQDMDHENMFWYRQDPGLGLRLIYFSYDVKMKEKGDIPEGYSVSREKKERFSLILESASTNQTSMYLCASSYRVAQYFGPGTRLTVL.

The sample holds a few counts of this clonotype. This chain links TRBV7-3 with TRBJ2-2, with D maybe TRBD1 (7 bases). The CDR3 length is 16 residues. Trimming pared 5 bases from V and 7 bases from J, leaving 20 bases between. The germline gives CDR1 SGHTA, CDR2 FQGTGA. CDR3 sequence (DNA): TGTGCCAGCAGCCTCCAGCCCGCGCAGGGGGGCGGGGAGCTGTTTTTT. Protein: CASSLQPAQGGGELFF.

This clonotype was detected only once. This chain uses TRBV7-2 with TRBJ2-5, with a tentative D call TRBD1 (5 bases). CDR1 and CDR2 (germline): SGHTA, FQGNSA. Deletions cut 2 bases from V and 2 bases from J, with 9 bases between. This CDR3 has 14 amino acids. This CDR3 reads CASSLFNRQETQYF. The CDR3 DNA reads TGTGCCAGCAGCTTATTTAACAGGCAAGAGACCCAGTACTTC.

CDR3 protein: CSVDRENIQYF. The CDR3 DNA sequence: TGCAGCGTTGACAGAGAAAACATTCAGTACTTC. This chain uses TRBV29-1 with TRBJ2-4; D not resolved. V shed 3 bases and J shed 5 bases, with 5 bases lying between them. This CDR3 comprises 11 residues. Germline CDR1 reads SQVTM; CDR2 reads ANQGSEA.

This clonotype turned up a few times. The chain uses TRBV10-1 and TRBJ2-7, with a tentative D call TRBD1 (6 bases). V gave up 2 bases and J gave up 3 bases, with 8 bases separating them. The length of the CDR3 is 13 residues. CDR1 is WNHNN and CDR2 is SYGVQD in the germline V gene (reference sequence). CDR3 amino acids: CASSETGRYEQYF. The CDR3 DNA is TGCGCCAGCAGTGAGACAGGGCGCTACGAGCAGTACTTC.

This clonotype has just one count. This chain uses TRBV14 with TRBJ2-1; 7 bases align to TRBD1. This CDR3 spans 12 amino acids. CDR1 and CDR2 (germline): SGHDN, FVKESK. V dropped 4 bases and J dropped 6; count of bases not matched to a gene: 0. The CDR3 spells CASSRQGNEQFF. CDR3 DNA sequence: TGTGCCAGCAGCCGACAGGGCAATGAGCAGTTCTTC.

The chain joins TRBV29-1 to TRBJ2-1, with D maybe TRBD1 (6 bases). Germline lookup yields CDR1 SQVTM and CDR2 ANQGSEA. This CDR3 spans 12 amino acids. The CDR3 reads CSACRGRDEQFF. The CDR3 DNA sequence: TGCAGTGCGTGCAGGGGAAGGGATGAGCAGTTCTTC.

The sample holds a few counts of this clonotype. The chain is built from TRBV29-1 and TRBJ2-3, with 7 nucleotides matching TRBD1. This CDR3 comprises 14 residues. V dropped 3 bases and J dropped 5; count of bases not matched to a gene: 8. CDR1 and CDR2 from the germline V gene are SQVTM and ANQGSEA. The CDR3 region is CSVDPRQGGDTQYF. In nucleotides, the CDR3 is TGCAGCGTTGACCCGAGACAGGGCGGAGATACGCAGTATTTT.

This clonotype was counted once. The chain links TRBV27 to TRBJ2-7, with D possibly TRBD2 on 5 matching bases. The V end lost 4 bases, the J end lost 7 bases, and 17 bases lay between the germline ends. CDR3 length equals 14 residues. Germline assignment: CDR1 MNHEY and CDR2 SMNVEV (reference sequence). The CDR3 nucleotides are TGTGCCAGCAGTTCGGGCGATTCGACGGGAGAGCAGTACTTC. This gives the protein CASSSGDSTGEQYF.

This clonotype occurred a few times. V usage is TRBV7-6 and J usage is TRBJ2-3; TRBD1 agrees at 7 bases. The germline CDR1 and CDR2 sequences are SGHVS and FNYEAQ. This CDR3 spans 17 amino acids. The junction had 14 bases not matched to a gene; V was cut back by 5 bases and J by 3 bases. CDR3 protein: CASSPEGGQYPTDTQYF. The DNA of the CDR3 is TGTGCCAGCAGCCCCGAAGGGGGACAGTATCCTACAGATACGCAGTATTTT. Complete variable domain (other parts from reference TRBV7-6 and TRBJ2-3): GAGVSQSPRYKVTKRGQDVALRCDPISGHVSLYWYRQALGQGPEFLTYFNYEAQQDKSGLPNDRFSAERPEGSISTLTIQRTEQRDSAMYRCASSPEGGQYPTDTQYFGPGTRLTVL.

The chain's CDR3 is CASRDRRKTQYF. In DNA form, the CDR3 reads TGTGCCAGCAGGGACAGAAGAAAGACCCAGTACTTC. The V call is TRBV12-3 or TRBV12-4, the J call TRBJ2-5; D possibly corresponds to TRBD1 (6 bases). CDR3 size: 12 residues. The germline V and J ends were trimmed by 6 bases and 6 bases, with 11 bases remaining between them.

V and J are TRBV7-8 and TRBJ2-1; D call uncertain. The CDR3 loop spans 15 amino acids. Germline loops: CDR1 SGHVS, CDR2 FQNEAQ. V was clipped by 4 bases and J by 1 base, with 11 bases between them. The CDR3 sequence is CASSSTLSSYNEQFF. CDR3 in DNA: TGTGCCAGCAGCTCGACTCTTTCTTCCTACAATGAGCAGTTCTTC. Looking up the rest from reference TRBV7-8 and TRBJ2-1 gives the full variable domain: GAGVSQSPRYKVAKRGQDVALRCDPISGHVSLFWYQQALGQGPEFLTYFQNEAQLDKSGLPSDRFFAERPEGSVSTLKIQRTQQEDSAVYLCASSSTLSSYNEQFFGPGTRLTVL.

J is TRBJ2-1 and V is TRBV27; D is possibly TRBD1 (6 bases). The CDR3 loop spans 12 amino acids. V lost 2 bases, J lost 9 bases, and 8 bases lay in between. Germline CDR1 and CDR2: MNHEY and SMNVEV (reference sequence). The CDR3 coding sequence is TGTGCCAGCAGTTTAAGGGGGTCTGAGCAGTTCTTC. Translated: CASSLRGSEQFF.

The genes are TRBV5-1 and TRBJ2-7; D is unresolved. This CDR3 spans 11 amino acids. Germline values: CDR1 SGHRS, CDR2 YFSETQ. Trimming pared 4 bases from V and 3 bases from J, leaving 5 bases between. The CDR3 region has the DNA TGCGCCAGCAGCCTTGACTACGAGCAGTACTTC. It codes for CASSLDYEQYF. The variable domain in full, with the rest retrieved from reference TRBV5-1 and TRBJ2-7, is KAGVTQTPRYLIKTRGQQVTLSCSPISGHRSVSWYQQTPGQGLQFLFEYFSETQRNKGNFPGRFSGRQFSNSRSEMNVSTLELGDSALYLCASSLDYEQYFGPGTRLTVT.

The gene calls are TRBV11-2 and TRBJ2-2; TRBD1 matches at 8 bases. The V segment lost 1 base and the J segment 0 bases; nucleotides outside the gene matches: 1. In germline, CDR1 is SGHAT, CDR2 FQNNGV. The CDR3 has 16 residues. In DNA form, the CDR3 reads TGTGCCAGCAGCTTAGGCAGGGGGCCGAACACCGGGGAGCTGTTTTTT. Residues: CASSLGRGPNTGELFF.

The rearrangement joins TRBV2 to TRBJ2-5; the D is unclear. Germline loops: CDR1 SNHLY, CDR2 FYNNEI. Trimming left V 6 bases short and J 1 base short, with 3 bases between. This CDR3 has 11 amino acids. The CDR3 DNA sequence: TGTGCCAGCAGGGCCCAAGAGACCCAGTACTTC. It encodes CASRAQETQYF.

The chain uses TRBV11-2 and TRBJ2-5; the D gene is possibly TRBD1 (6 bases). CDR3 length: 13 amino acids. V lost 5 bases and J lost 4, with 11 bases in between. Per the germline V gene, CDR1 is SGHAT and CDR2 is FQNNGV. CDR3 amino acids: CASSPDRRETQYF. The CDR3 region has the DNA TGTGCCAGCAGCCCCGACAGGAGAGAGACCCAGTACTTC.

This clonotype occurred a few times. The chain combines TRBV2 with TRBJ2-6, with D possibly matching TRBD1 (6 bases). Germline CDR1 is SNHLY and CDR2 is FYNNEI. The CDR3 loop spans 14 amino acids. The germline V and J ends were trimmed by 7 bases and 7 bases, with 14 bases remaining between them. The CDR3 DNA sequence: TGTGCCAGCACGCGAGGGGGTGGTGCCAACGTCCTGACTTTC. Amino acid sequence: CASTRGGGANVLTF.

The sample holds a few counts of this clonotype. This rearrangement joins TRBV10-3 to TRBJ2-3; unclear D gene. Trimming took off 3 bases at V and 0 bases at J, with 7 bases between the two ends. The length of the CDR3 is 14 residues. Germline V gene data show CDR1 as ENHRY and CDR2 as SYGVKD. CDR3 bases: TGTGCCATCAGTGAATCCGTTAGCACAGATACGCAGTATTTT. Encoded protein: CAISESVSTDTQYF.